The entry that follows covers one T cell receptor beta chain sequence. Its cognate antigen has yet to be identified. Per-nucleotide qualities are absent, and no much larger clonotype sits a single base away. This record belongs to a study of OX40 agonist ivuxolimab in advanced cancers. In terms of the full investigation: Ivuxolimab, which targeted the costimulatory receptor OX40 (CD134), was an agonistic, fully human IgG2 monoclonal antibody. Intravenous ivuxolimab was administered to patients every 2 weeks at six dose levels: 0.01, 0.1, 0.3, 1.5, 3 and 10 mg/kg. Of the roughly 50 dose-escalation patients, hepatocellular carcinoma was present in 19, melanoma in some 15, renal cell carcinoma in 9 and head and neck cancer in 9. A male proportion of around 80% and a mean age of 60 years, ranging from about 23 to 79, were recorded for the dose-escalation cohort. Prior anti-PD-1, anti-PD-L1 or anti-CTLA-4 therapy was permitted, and roughly two fifths of dose-escalation patients had received checkpoint inhibitors. Partial responses occurred in three dose-escalation patients, of whom one had hepatocellular carcinoma and two had cutaneous melanoma. The point of sequencing TCRbeta in the periphery was to test whether ivuxolimab changed TCR sequence diversity and drove clonal T-cell expansion. The paper describes the monotherapy dose-escalation part (N of about 55 patients) of the phase I trial of ivuxolimab.

For sequencing of the TCRbeta CDR3 region, genomic DNA was extracted from the sorted cells. The immunoSEQ Assay was used for sequencing of TCRbeta CDR3 regions. Held by TCRdb, this immuneACCESS table contains in-frame sequences only and omits some clones. Under half of the omission traces to an unresolved V gene where checked; the cause of the rest is unknown. For this sample there are just under 75,000 clones; 80% to 95% appear just once. Around 0.46% of the sample comes from the top ten. The trial excluded patients who had a history of autoimmune disease or who were on systemic immunosuppression. Peripheral blood for TCR sequencing was drawn from every dose cohort at baseline, at cycle 4 day 1 and at cycle 7 day 1. Samples were obtained from an open-label, multicenter, first-in-human phase I dose-escalation trial of ivuxolimab. Adults with locally advanced or metastatic head and neck squamous cell, hepatocellular, melanoma or renal cell carcinoma were enrolled in the trial. Before TCR sequencing, CD4+ and CD8+ T cells were separately sorted from peripheral blood.

What the authors observed across the whole study: Low levels of normalized T-cell clonal expansion were also seen in some nonresponding patients. Which antigens the clonally expanded peripheral T cells were specific for was not determined. In partial responders in the 0.1-3.0 mg/kg groups, normalized peripheral clonal expansion was found to be among the lowest, especially among CD8+ T cells. On average, CD8+ T cells showed more expanded clones than CD4+ T cells after ivuxolimab. At doses of 0.1 to 3.0 mg/kg, clonal expansion of both CD4+ and CD8+ T cells in blood was seen between baseline and week 6.

The CDR3 measures 15 amino acids from cysteine to phenylalanine. The retained sequence is limited to the CDR3, 45 bases, with the frame set at the first base. CDR1 and CDR2 (SGHTA, FQGNSA) derive from the germline V gene. Trimming accounts for 5 bases at V and 6 bases at J, while the number of junction bases matched to no gene is 6. The sequence came from an adult with an advanced solid tumor such as melanoma, head and neck, liver or kidney cancer. The specimen was CD4+ or CD8+ T cells sorted from blood, collected in a trial of the OX40 agonist ivuxolimab. In this chain, TRBV7-2 is recombined with TRBJ2-1, with 11 central nucleotides matching TRBD2. CDR3 loop: CASSLTSGSSNEQFF. The nucleotide sequence reads as follows: TGTGCCAGCAGCCTTACTAGCGGGAGTTCCAATGAGCAGTTCTTC.